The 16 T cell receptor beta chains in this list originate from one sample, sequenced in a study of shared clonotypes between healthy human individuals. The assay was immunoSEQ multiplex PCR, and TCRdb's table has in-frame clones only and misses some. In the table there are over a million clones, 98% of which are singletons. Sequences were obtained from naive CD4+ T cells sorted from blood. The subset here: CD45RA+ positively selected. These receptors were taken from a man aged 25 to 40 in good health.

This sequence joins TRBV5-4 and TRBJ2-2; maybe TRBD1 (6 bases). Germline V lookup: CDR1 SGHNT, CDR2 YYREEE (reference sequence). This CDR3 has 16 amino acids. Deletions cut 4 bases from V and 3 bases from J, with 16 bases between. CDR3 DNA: TGTGCCAGCAGCCCCCTCCGACAGGTAGACACCGGGGAGCTGTTTTTT. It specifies CASSPLRQVDTGELFF.

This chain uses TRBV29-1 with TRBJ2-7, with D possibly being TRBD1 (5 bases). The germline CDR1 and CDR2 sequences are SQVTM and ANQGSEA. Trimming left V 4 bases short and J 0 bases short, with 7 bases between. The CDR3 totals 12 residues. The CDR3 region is CSVGQPSYEQYF. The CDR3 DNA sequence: TGCAGCGTTGGACAGCCCTCCTACGAGCAGTACTTC.

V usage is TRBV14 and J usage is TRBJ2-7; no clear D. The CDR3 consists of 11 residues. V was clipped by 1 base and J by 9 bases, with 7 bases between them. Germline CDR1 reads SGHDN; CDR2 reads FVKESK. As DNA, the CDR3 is TGTGCCAGCAGCCAAGGACATGGGCAGTACTTC. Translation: CASSQGHGQYF.

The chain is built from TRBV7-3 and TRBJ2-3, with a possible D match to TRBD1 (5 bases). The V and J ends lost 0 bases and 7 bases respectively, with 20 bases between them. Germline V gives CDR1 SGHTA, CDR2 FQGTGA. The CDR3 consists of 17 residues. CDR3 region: CASSLTTLQLSGNTQYF. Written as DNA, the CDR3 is TGTGCCAGCAGCTTAACAACCCTCCAGCTTTCAGGGAATACGCAGTATTTT.

The CDR3 sequence: CASSADLTDTQYF. In DNA, the CDR3 is TGTGCCAGCAGCGCGGATCTCACAGATACGCAGTATTTT. The V call is TRBV6-5, the J call TRBJ2-3; D is uncertain. CDR1 and CDR2 (germline): MNHEY, SVGAGI. The V gene lost 6 bases and the J gene lost 2 bases, with 9 bases spanning the gap. This CDR3 region has 13 residues.

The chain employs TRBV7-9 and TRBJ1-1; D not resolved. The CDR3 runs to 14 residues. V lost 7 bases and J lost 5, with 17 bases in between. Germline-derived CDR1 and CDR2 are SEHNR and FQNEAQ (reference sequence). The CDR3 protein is CASNVAPPPTEAFF. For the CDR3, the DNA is TGTGCCAGCAACGTAGCTCCCCCACCGACTGAAGCTTTCTTT.

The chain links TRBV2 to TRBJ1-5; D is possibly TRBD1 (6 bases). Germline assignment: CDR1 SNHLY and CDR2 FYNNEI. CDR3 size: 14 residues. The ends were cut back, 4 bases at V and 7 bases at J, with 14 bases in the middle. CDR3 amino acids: CASSGTVEGQPQHF. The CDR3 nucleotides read TGTGCCAGCAGTGGGACAGTAGAGGGCCAGCCCCAGCATTTT.

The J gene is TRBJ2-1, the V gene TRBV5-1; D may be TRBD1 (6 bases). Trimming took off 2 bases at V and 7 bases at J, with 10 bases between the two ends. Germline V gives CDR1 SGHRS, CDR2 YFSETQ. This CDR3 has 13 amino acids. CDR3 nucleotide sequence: TGCGCCAGCAGCTTTGCAGGGGTGAATGAGCAGTTCTTC. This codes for CASSFAGVNEQFF.

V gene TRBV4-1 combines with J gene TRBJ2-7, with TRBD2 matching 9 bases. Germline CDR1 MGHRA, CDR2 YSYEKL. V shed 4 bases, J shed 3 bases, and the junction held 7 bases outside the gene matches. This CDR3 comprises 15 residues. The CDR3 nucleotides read TGCGCCAGCAGCCGCCCCGGGACTAGCCTCTACGAGCAGTACTTC. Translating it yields CASSRPGTSLYEQYF.

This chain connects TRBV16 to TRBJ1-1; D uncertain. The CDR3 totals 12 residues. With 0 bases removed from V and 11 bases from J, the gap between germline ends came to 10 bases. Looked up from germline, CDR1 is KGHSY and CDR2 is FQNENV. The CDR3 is CASSQSTVWAFF. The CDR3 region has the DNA TGTGCCAGCAGCCAATCCACAGTGTGGGCTTTCTTT.

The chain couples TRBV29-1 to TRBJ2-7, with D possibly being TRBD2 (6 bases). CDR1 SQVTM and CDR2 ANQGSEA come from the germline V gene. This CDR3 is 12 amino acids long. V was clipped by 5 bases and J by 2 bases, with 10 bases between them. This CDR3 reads CSVLRETYEQYF. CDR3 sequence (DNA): TGCAGCGTTTTACGGGAGACCTACGAGCAGTACTTC.

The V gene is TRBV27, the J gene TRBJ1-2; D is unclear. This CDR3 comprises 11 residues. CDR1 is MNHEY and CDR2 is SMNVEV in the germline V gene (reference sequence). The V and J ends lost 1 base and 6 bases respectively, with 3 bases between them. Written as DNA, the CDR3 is TGTGCCAGCAGTTTATGTAATGGCTACACCTTC. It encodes CASSLCNGYTF.

CDR3 amino acids: CASSRTQGGHNGYTF. The CDR3 bases are TGTGCCAGCAGCCGCACGCAGGGCGGTCATAATGGCTACACCTTC. The chain joins TRBV7-2 to TRBJ1-2; the D gene is possibly TRBD1 (5 bases). Trimming stripped 5 bases from V and 6 bases from J, with 19 bases between. Germline V CDR1 and CDR2: SGHTA, FQGNSA. This CDR3 contains 15 residues. The full variable domain, with the rest looked up from reference TRBV7-2 and TRBJ1-2, is GAGVSQSPSNKVTEKGKDVELRCDPISGHTALYWYRQSLGQGLEFLIYFQGNSAPDKSGLPSDRFSAERTGGSVSTLTIQRTQQEDSAVYLCASSRTQGGHNGYTFGSGTRLTVV.

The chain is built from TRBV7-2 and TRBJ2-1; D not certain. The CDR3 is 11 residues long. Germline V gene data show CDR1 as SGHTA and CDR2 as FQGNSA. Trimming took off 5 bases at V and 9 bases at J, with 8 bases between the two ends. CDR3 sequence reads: CASSPMGEQFF. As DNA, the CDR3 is TGTGCCAGCAGCCCAATGGGTGAGCAGTTCTTC.

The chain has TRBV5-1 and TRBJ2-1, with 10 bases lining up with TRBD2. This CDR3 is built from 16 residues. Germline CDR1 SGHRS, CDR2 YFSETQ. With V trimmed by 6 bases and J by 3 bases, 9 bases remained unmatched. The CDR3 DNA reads TGCGCCAGCAACTACGGACTAGCGGTGAACTACAATGAGCAGTTCTTC. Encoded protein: CASNYGLAVNYNEQFF.

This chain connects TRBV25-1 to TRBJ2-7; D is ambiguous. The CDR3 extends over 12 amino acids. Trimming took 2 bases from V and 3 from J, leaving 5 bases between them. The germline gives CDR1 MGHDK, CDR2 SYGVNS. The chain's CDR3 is CASSENSYEQYF. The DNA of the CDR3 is TGTGCCAGCAGTGAAAACAGCTACGAGCAGTACTTC.